Below, 28 T cell receptor beta chains from the same sample are listed, as sequenced in a study of blood T cells in healthy people across ages. Primed by a sample-barcoded 5' primer and a J-beta primer mix, a second PCR proceeded for 7 to 11 cycles. A single record per CDR3 protein comes from TCRdb applying MiXCR to the 5' RACE reads. There are roughly 700,000 distinct CDR3 sequences in the sample; less than 40% occur only once, and approximately 15% lies in the top ten. The sequencing sample was made of blood. These TCRs come from a woman of 80 years or more in good health.

The chain carries TRBV19 and TRBJ1-4; no reliable D call. This CDR3 region has 14 residues. Deletions cut 3 bases from V and 4 bases from J, with 9 bases between. CDR1 and CDR2 (germline): LNHDA, SQIVND (reference sequence). The CDR3 nucleotides are TGTGCCAGTAGTATTTCAGGACTTAATGAAAAACTGTTTTTT. This encodes CASSISGLNEKLFF.

Regarding this clonotype: One base away lies a much larger clone, so this may be a sequencing read error. The chain carries TRBV12-3 or TRBV12-4 and TRBJ2-3; D unresolved. The CDR3 sequence is 14 residues long. V shed 6 bases and J shed 4 bases, with 14 bases lying between them. The CDR3 sequence: CASRSRLLPDTQYF. The CDR3 region has the DNA TGTGCCAGCAGGTCTCGACTCCTGCCAGATACGCAGTATTTT.

This clonotype was counted at least ten times. The chain is built from TRBV29-1 and TRBJ2-1; 7 positions agree with TRBD1. The J segment lost 4 bases and the V segment lost 5 bases, leaving 5 bases of the junction unmatched. Looked up from germline, CDR1 is SQVTM and CDR2 is ANQGSEA. The length of the CDR3 is 13 residues. The CDR3 region has the DNA TGCAGCGTTTCCGGGACAGAGTACAATGAGCAGTTCTTC. Translating gives CSVSGTEYNEQFF.

This clonotype has just a few counts. J is TRBJ1-5 and V is TRBV6-5, with D unclear. V was trimmed by 0 bases and J by 0 bases, leaving 15 bases between them. Germline-derived CDR1 and CDR2 are MNHEY and SVGAGI. The CDR3 runs 18 residues. The CDR3 is CASSYSGRYQYSNQPQHF. In DNA form, the CDR3 reads TGTGCCAGCAGTTACTCGGGCCGGTACCAGTATAGCAATCAGCCCCAGCATTTT.

This clonotype came up many times. The rearrangement links TRBV5-6 to TRBJ2-3; no clear D gene. The V end was cut by 5 bases, the J end by 4 bases, with 11 bases between. From germline, CDR1 is SGHDT and CDR2 YYEEEE. CDR3 length: 13 residues. CDR3: CASSPYPPDTQYF. CDR3 coding DNA: TGTGCCAGCAGTCCCTACCCTCCAGATACGCAGTATTTT. The whole variable domain, filled in from reference TRBV5-6 and TRBJ2-3, reads DAGVTQSPTHLIKTRGQQVTLRCSPKSGHDTVSWYQQALGQGPQFIFQYYEEEERQRGNFPDRFSGHQFPNYSSELNVNALLLGDSALYLCASSPYPPDTQYFGPGTRLTVL.

Concerning this clonotype: One base away lies a much larger clone, so this may be a sequencing read error. The chain links TRBV7-2 to TRBJ1-2; the match to TRBD1 covers 11 bases. Looked up from germline, CDR1 is SGHTA and CDR2 is FQGNSA. J lost 6 bases, V lost 2 bases, and 8 bases had no gene match. This CDR3 has 16 amino acids. Here the CDR3 reads CASSLRRGQGGNGYTF. The CDR3 coding sequence is TGTGCCAGCAGCTTACGCCGGGGACAGGGGGGCAATGGCTACACCTTC.

This clonotype was seen many times. The gene calls are TRBV28 and TRBJ2-6, with D perhaps matching TRBD2 (5 bases). The CDR3 length is 13 residues. The germline V gene has CDR1 MDHEN and CDR2 SYDVKM. Deletions cut 6 bases from V and 4 bases from J, with 7 bases between. CDR3 in amino acids: CASRPGGANVLTF. For the CDR3, the DNA is TGTGCCAGCAGACCGGGGGGGGCCAACGTCCTGACTTTC.

To note about this clonotype: A much more abundant neighbour one base away suggests this may be a read error. J is TRBJ2-7 and V is TRBV5-1; 7 bases are shared with TRBD1. The J call could be wrong; TRBJ2-5 is a better fit for the DNA end. This CDR3 is built from 14 residues. Germline V gene lookup returns CDR1 SGHRS and CDR2 YFSETQ. CDR3 region: CASSLTGVRETQYF. DNA for the CDR3: TGCGCCAGCAGCTTGACAGGGGTACGAGAGACCCAGTACTTC.

About this clonotype itself: This sequence may be a read error, since a much larger clone differs from it by one base. The chain joins TRBV30 to TRBJ2-7; 9 bases fit TRBD1. CDR1 and CDR2 (germline): GTSNPN, SVGIG (reference sequence). The CDR3 contains 15 residues. The CDR3 here is CARSYPGQGIYEQYF. For the CDR3, the DNA is TGTGCCCGGAGCTACCCGGGACAGGGTATCTACGAGCAGTACTTC.

The V gene is TRBV20-1, the J gene TRBJ1-3; no clear D gene. In germline, CDR1 is DFQATT, CDR2 SNEGSKA (reference sequence). The V gene lost 4 bases and the J gene lost 1 base, with 14 bases spanning the gap. CDR3 length equals 15 residues. The CDR3 reads CSAKKGPGSGNTIYF. In DNA form, the CDR3 reads TGCAGTGCTAAAAAGGGCCCTGGGTCTGGAAACACCATATATTTT.

This clonotype has ten or more counts. CDR3 sequence: CASSVGLAAHYEQYF. In DNA, the CDR3 is TGTGCCAGCAGCGTAGGACTAGCGGCACACTACGAGCAGTACTTC. This chain links TRBV9 with TRBJ2-7; 9 nucleotides match TRBD2. The CDR3 has 15 amino acids. After removal of 0 bases from V and 3 bases from J, the junction contained 4 bases not matched to a gene. The germline V gene encodes CDR1 SGDLS and CDR2 YYNGEE. The full variable domain, rest sourced from reference TRBV9 and TRBJ2-7, is DSGVTQTPKHLITATGQRVTLRCSPRSGDLSVYWYQQSLDQGLQFLIQYYNGEERAKGNILERFSAQQFPDLHSELNLSSLELGDSALYFCASSVGLAAHYEQYFGPGTRLTVT.

The chain employs TRBV28 and TRBJ1-6, with 8 bases identical to TRBD1. The germline V gene encodes CDR1 MDHEN and CDR2 SYDVKM. There are 16 residues in the CDR3. J was trimmed by 7 bases and V by 5 bases; bases with no gene match: 10. The CDR3 nucleotides read TGTGCCAGCAGTCTACCGGGGGCAGGGGGCAATTCACCCCTCCACTTT. It specifies CASSLPGAGGNSPLHF.

This clonotype has at least ten counts. J is TRBJ1-2 and V is TRBV5-1; no clear D. The CDR3 has 15 residues. V gave up 4 bases and J gave up 1 base, with 14 bases separating them. Germline lookup yields CDR1 SGHRS and CDR2 YFSETQ. In DNA form, the CDR3 reads TGCGCCAGCAGCCTCGGGGAGGGTTATAACTATGGCTACACCTTC. Residues: CASSLGEGYNYGYTF.

V gene TRBV2 combines with J gene TRBJ2-1; TRBD2 agrees at 9 bases. The CDR3 contains 15 residues. V lost 7 bases and J lost 9; bases outside the gene matches: 13. Looked up from germline, CDR1 is SNHLY and CDR2 is FYNNEI. CDR3 sequence reads: CASTSRGGGGSEQFF. CDR3 nucleotide sequence: TGTGCCAGCACAAGTAGGGGCGGGGGGGGAAGTGAGCAGTTCTTC.

This clonotype was detected only once. A read error may explain this, as a much larger clone is one base away. This chain joins TRBV2 and TRBJ2-1; no firm D call. The V gene lost 6 bases and the J gene lost 2 bases, with 14 bases spanning the gap. The CDR3 is 15 amino acids. From germline, CDR1 is SNHLY and CDR2 FYNNEI. The CDR3 here is CASSPGRSTYNEQFF. DNA of the CDR3: TGTGCCAGCAGCCCGGGCAGATCAACCTACAATGAGCAGTTCTTC.

This clonotype was seen at least ten times. The chain joins TRBV27 to TRBJ2-7; 10 bases fit TRBD1. Germline values: CDR1 MNHEY, CDR2 SMNVEV (reference sequence). The CDR3 is 15 amino acids. Losses at the gene ends were 7 bases for V and 5 bases for J; bases not matched to a gene: 11. The CDR3 nucleotides read TGTGCCAGCATCCGGGACCCGACAGGGGGCCACGAGCAGTACTTC. It translates to CASIRDPTGGHEQYF.

For this clonotype: A much larger clone lies one base from this, so it may be a read error. The genes are TRBV4-2 and TRBJ1-2; D is ambiguous. Germline V gene sequence: CDR1 LGHNA, CDR2 YNFKEQ. This CDR3 is built from 14 residues. CDR3: CTSSQDAGSYGYTF. DNA of the CDR3: TGTACCAGCAGCCAAGATGCCGGCTCCTATGGCTACACCTTC.

The chain couples TRBV20-1 to TRBJ2-7; no reliable D call. This CDR3 is 18 amino acids long. The germline V and J ends were trimmed by 4 bases and 0 bases, with 25 bases remaining between them. The germline CDR1 and CDR2 sequences are DFQATT and SNEGSKA (reference sequence). CDR3 region: CSATKTLLDALSSYEQYF. The CDR3 region has the DNA TGCAGTGCTACGAAAACCCTTTTGGATGCCCTGAGCTCCTACGAGCAGTACTTC.

Only a few counts were recorded for this clonotype. This chain joins TRBV2 and TRBJ1-1; possibly TRBD1 for D (6 bases). V was shortened by 6 bases and J by 0 bases, with 14 bases between the two germline ends. CDR3 length equals 15 residues. The germline V gene has CDR1 SNHLY and CDR2 FYNNEI. Here the CDR3 reads CASSKDRSMNTEAFF. CDR3 sequence (DNA): TGTGCCAGCAGCAAAGACAGGAGCATGAACACTGAAGCTTTCTTT.

This clonotype was seen many times. The genes are TRBV6-1 and TRBJ1-4, with D perhaps matching TRBD1 (6 bases). V was trimmed by 6 bases and J by 6 bases, leaving 14 bases between them. The CDR3 contains 14 residues. Germline assignment: CDR1 MNHNS and CDR2 SASEGT. This chain's CDR3 is CASRSWAGDEKLFF. In nucleotides, the CDR3 is TGTGCCAGCAGATCGTGGGCAGGGGATGAAAAACTGTTTTTT.

The chain carries TRBV7-2 and TRBJ1-1; weak D call: TRBD1 (5 bases). Trimming removed 5 bases from V and 4 bases from J, with 17 bases in between. CDR1 and CDR2 (germline): SGHTA, FQGNSA. The CDR3 has 15 amino acids. CDR3 DNA: TGTGCCAGCAGCGGTTACTACGGCGGGGGCACTGAAGCTTTCTTT. Encoded protein: CASSGYYGGGTEAFF.

At least ten counts were recorded for this clonotype. The J gene is TRBJ2-7, the V gene TRBV5-6; D unresolved. The V gene's germline CDR1 is SGHDT and CDR2 YYEEEE. This CDR3 spans 12 amino acids. V dropped 4 bases and J dropped 6 bases, with 11 bases sitting between them. The CDR3 bases are TGTGCCAGCAGCCCAGTTGTCGGCGAGCAGTACTTC. Translation gives CASSPVVGEQYF.

V and J are TRBV7-9 and TRBJ2-7; TRBD1 agrees at 7 bases. Per the germline V gene, CDR1 is SEHNR and CDR2 is FQNEAQ (reference sequence). With 4 bases clipped from V and 7 bases from J, the junction kept 10 bases outside the gene matches. The CDR3 runs 14 residues. The CDR3 is CASSSGQESGEQYF. The CDR3, as DNA: TGTGCCAGCAGCTCTGGACAGGAGTCGGGGGAGCAGTACTTC.

This clonotype occurred many times. CDR3 residues: CASSPQAGGIDTQYF. The CDR3 DNA is TGTGCCAGCAGTCCTCAAGCGGGGGGGATAGATACGCAGTATTTT. This chain uses TRBV12-3 or TRBV12-4 with TRBJ2-3, with 10 bases aligning to TRBD2. There are 15 residues in the CDR3. J gave up 5 bases and V 5 bases, and 7 bases lay outside the gene matches.

The gene calls are TRBV29-1 and TRBJ2-1; D not resolved. The CDR3 length is 14 residues. Trimming pared 7 bases from V and 2 bases from J, leaving 15 bases between. Germline assignment: CDR1 SQVTM and CDR2 ANQGSEA. CDR3 bases: TGCAGCGCCGCCCGACCTGAACCCTACAATGAGCAGTTCTTC. Residues: CSAARPEPYNEQFF.

This clonotype was observed many times. The chain combines TRBV20-1 with TRBJ2-7; TRBD1 matches 12 bases. The CDR3 is 14 residues long. Trimming took 5 bases from V and 3 from J; bases not matched to a gene: 5. CDR1 is DFQATT and CDR2 is SNEGSKA in the germline V gene (reference sequence). The CDR3 DNA follows: TGCAGTGCTTCCGGGACAGGGGGCTACTACGAGCAGTACTTC. It yields the protein CSASGTGGYYEQYF.

In regard to this clonotype: A much more abundant neighbour one base away suggests this may be a read error. Written as DNA, the CDR3 is TGTGCCAGCGGCTTAGTAGTTCGGATACGAGGGGACGAGCAGTACTTC. As protein: CASGLVVRIRGDEQYF. The chain has TRBV11-2 and TRBJ2-4, with D perhaps given as TRBD1 or TRBD2 (5 bases each). TRBJ2-7 explains the end of the DNA better; the J call may be wrong. Germline V gene data show CDR1 as SGHAT and CDR2 as FQNNGV. This CDR3 comprises 16 residues.

CDR3 nucleotide sequence: TGTGCCACGACACCCAACGACGGGACTAGCGGGGGGCAGTTCTTC. Protein sequence: CATTPNDGTSGGQFF. The gene calls are TRBV6-2 or TRBV6-3 and TRBJ2-1; 14 nucleotides line up with TRBD2. CDR3 size: 15 residues. Germline V gives CDR1 MNHEY, CDR2 SVGEGT. V shed 10 bases, J shed 12 bases, and the junction held 14 bases outside the gene matches.